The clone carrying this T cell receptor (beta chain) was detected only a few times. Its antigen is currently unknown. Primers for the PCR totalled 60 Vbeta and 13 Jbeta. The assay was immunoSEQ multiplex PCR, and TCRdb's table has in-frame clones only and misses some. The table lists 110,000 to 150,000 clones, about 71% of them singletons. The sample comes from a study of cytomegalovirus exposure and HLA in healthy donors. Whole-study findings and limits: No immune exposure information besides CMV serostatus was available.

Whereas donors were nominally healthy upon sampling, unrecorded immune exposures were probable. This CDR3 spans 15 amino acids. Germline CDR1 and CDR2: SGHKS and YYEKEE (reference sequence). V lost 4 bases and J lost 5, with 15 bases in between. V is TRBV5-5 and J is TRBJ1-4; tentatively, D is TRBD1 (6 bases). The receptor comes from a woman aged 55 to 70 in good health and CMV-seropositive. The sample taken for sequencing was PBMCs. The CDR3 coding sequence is TGTGCCAGCAGCGAACAGGGACCGTCGAATGAAAAACTGTTTTTT. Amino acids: CASSEQGPSNEKLFF.